This section outlines one T cell receptor beta chain sequence together with its context. It has no known antigen specificity. The sample holds no much larger clone one base away, and base qualities are not on file. The cohort consisted of hundreds of healthy bone marrow donors. Cohort members were all nominally healthy when sampled, although unrecorded immune exposures were likely present. The donor tested CMV seropositive and was one of the 289 seropositive cohort members. Every donor gave a peripheral blood sample, and the peripheral blood mononuclear cells from that sample were used for TCR beta sequencing. Genomic DNA was extracted from the blood cell samples with the Qiagen DNeasy Blood Extraction Kit. The data were obtained in a study of cytomegalovirus exposure and HLA in healthy donors (dated by TCRdb to about 2017). Study-level background: In an earlier analysis of about 560 of the donors, approximately 260 Gb of sequence data and 95 million to 130 million unique TCR beta sequences from 150 million to 200 million T cells were reported. All discovery cohort repertoires had been generated using a single sequencing platform. The genetic ancestry cluster associated with self-reported Caucasian donors included 81% of the 398 genotyped donors. The aim of the study was to test whether cataloging public T cell receptors could identify signatures of past pathogen exposure. An earlier analysis of around 640 of the donors used high-throughput TCR beta sequencing to judge whether each TCR beta V gene segment behaved as functional or pseudogenic. Among about 370 genotyped donors of the cohort, an average of roughly 230,000 unique TCR beta nucleotide sequences was sequenced per donor, of which about 18% were non-productive. Rather than drawing on any new phenotypic data, the later analysis identified candidate immune exposures from TCR beta sequences and the way those sequences occurred across donors. Roughly five DR-DQ haplotypes were treated as single units for association and clustering because of strong linkage in the cohort. Class I and class II HLA loci were covered by the typing at four-digit resolution. Using immunosequencing, the study profiled T cell repertoires from some 670 subjects and related those repertoires to cytomegalovirus serostatus. A separate validation cohort of more than 100 different subjects was used in addition to the approximately 610-subject first cohort. In a later analysis, previously published TCR beta repertoires from 600 to 850 donors were re-analyzed and high-resolution HLA genotyping was added so that TCR occurrence patterns could be studied. Typing coverage varied by locus: roughly 620-640 donors for A, B, C, DRB1 and DQB1; some 520 for DQA1; over 600 for DPA1; roughly 450 for DPB1. The study combined high-throughput TCR immunosequencing, statistical association of individual TCRs with disease status, and machine learning to predict cytomegalovirus infection status. Around 300 gigabases of sequencing data and roughly 90 million unique TCR sequences were included in an early release covering several hundred HLA-typed donors. Genome-wide SNP genotypes for about 60% of the roughly 670 donors were used in a later genetic analysis, which treated that subset as a discovery cohort. Donor age, sex, ethnicity and CMV serostatus were collected together with the repertoire data.

Germline trimming amounts to 5 bases on V and 8 bases on J, with 12 as the count of junction bases outside the gene matches. CDR1 and CDR2 are read off the germline V gene as SGHRS and YFSETQ. Spanning cysteine to phenylalanine, the CDR3 consists of 15 amino acids. The sequence is cut down to CDR3 DNA, 45 bases in frame from base 1. Library preparation employed the immunoSEQ multiplex PCR assay. For the multiplex PCR, a mixture combining 60 forward primers for TCR Vbeta segments and 13 reverse primers for TCR Jbeta segments was used. The CDR3 region of rearranged TCR beta genes was amplified from genomic DNA with a multiplex PCR assay. On the Illumina HiSeq System, the amplified TCR beta libraries were sequenced as 87-base-pair reads. The published analysis was carried out like this. In a later analysis, roughly 80 million unique TCR beta chains were counted across the approximately 640 repertoires, and around 10 million of these chains were shared by at least two donors. To remove PCR and sequencing errors, raw reads were error-corrected and collapsed into unique sequences using a nearest-neighbor algorithm that merged closely related sequences. CDR3 sequences were aligned to IMGT reference sequences to assign V, D and J gene segments. Each retained sequence needed at least a six-nucleotide match to both a V gene segment and a J gene segment. A rearrangement counted as productive if the CDR3 had no stop codons and remained in frame with V and J, and every other rearrangement counted as non-productive. CDR3 was defined according to IMGT convention as the region running from the second conserved V-encoded cysteine to the conserved J-encoded phenylalanine. The earlier analysis of 450 to 750 of the donors excluded any sequence lacking an unambiguous match to a single V gene segment. In an earlier analysis of several hundred of the donors, V segments were called functional above 56.7% productive rearrangements and were called segregating when the between-donor standard deviation exceeded 5%. A statistical classification framework was built to diagnose cytomegalovirus status from the catalog of TCR beta chain sequences. In a later analysis, V and J genes were assigned by comparing TCR nucleotide sequences against IMGT/GENE-DB human TR gene sequences. A later analysis assigned CDR3 sequences and most-parsimonious VDJ recombination scenarios with the TCRdist pipeline. In a later analysis, each TCR beta chain was defined by its CDR3 amino acid sequence together with its V-gene family, and reads lacking a unique V-gene family were excluded. To address suspected cross-contamination and a sequencing artifact, a later analysis removed several hundred highly shared, low-generation-probability nucleotide sequences. A later analysis calculated a clonal expansion index for each public chain from normalized within-repertoire ranks of inferred template counts. In a later analysis, generation probabilities were computed using a VDJ recombination model fitted to out-of-frame rearrangements, and the results were checked against IGoR. In a later analysis, TCR-TCR, TCR-HLA and TCR-CMV co-occurrence was scored with hypergeometric tests, and a repertoire-size bias correction was applied to TCR pairs. False discovery rates were estimated in a later analysis by permuting HLA or CMV assignments 20 times. In a later analysis, co-occurring TCRs were grouped with DBSCAN, and TCRdist sequence similarity was added when clustering was performed within HLA-allele-positive subsets. Repertoires with fewer than 30,000 or more than 120,000 public chains were left out of co-occurrence clustering, as were a handful of repertoires with anomalous nucleotide sharing. TCRdb re-hosts the immuneACCESS table, in-frame sequences only. Its copies lack some clones; in the studies checked, an unresolved V gene accounts for under half of them, and the cause for the rest is not known. The V and J calls and clone size are taken from that table; D and trimming were inferred from the DNA. In all, the sample holds around 86,000 clones, and just over 75% of those were seen once. Clones ranked in the top ten supply approximately 3.2% of the sample.

Overall study outcomes, separate from this receptor: According to a later analysis, parvovirus B19, influenza, CMV and Epstein-Barr virus appeared linked to several top co-occurrence clusters. Because HLA typing was missing for some donors at each locus, association tests included only the typed subset. Broadly in line with IMGT annotations, most TCR beta V segments showed up in productive rearrangements about 87% or about 30% of the time in an earlier analysis of about 500 of the donors. A group of highly shared sequence variants was considered likely to be a technical artifact of the sequencing pipeline. While some public TCRs were present in many individuals, most TCR sequences turned up only very rarely across donors. The study listed 150 to 200 TCR beta chains as associated with cytomegalovirus. Presence/absence analyses assumed roughly uniform sequencing depth across donors, an assumption that may not hold. In a later analysis, HLA-associated TCR beta chains were found to be more clonally expanded and to have lower generation probabilities than equally common non-associated chains. V-gene and J-gene trimming of TCR beta chains was associated with a missense DCLRE1C variant in a later genetic analysis, and the association was replicated in an independent cohort. A later genetic analysis reported fewer N-insertions in productive TCRs among donors in an Asian-associated ancestry cluster than the roughly 620-donor mean. Correlated functional status among segregating V segments might be attributable to linkage disequilibrium, but an unknown experimental factor could not be ruled out. Some IMGT-functional V segments, including TRBV6-2 and TRBV6-3, could not be told apart with the 87-base-pair reads, so those segments were excluded. Most CMV-associated TCR beta chains appeared to be HLA-restricted in a later analysis, and the HLA associations seemed to be driven largely by CMV exposure. In this cohort, only TCR beta chains were sequenced, and detectable features were limited by the absence of alpha or paired-chain data. A further reported finding was that TCR beta sequences accurately predicted the HLA-A and HLA-B alleles for most subjects in the first cohort. Specific HLA alleles were associated with roughly 17,000 TCR beta sequences at a false discovery rate of 0.05 in a later analysis. CMV serostatus was the only immune exposure information available for the cohort. When HLA alleles, especially DR and DQ, strongly co-occurred, TCR associations were difficult to assign to individual alleles. The classifier was reported to diagnose cytomegalovirus status with high specificity and sensitivity in both the original cohort and the validation cohort. Because counts were too low, some 16 rarely observed V segments, including chromosome 9 orphons, were excluded from the earlier analysis of fewer than 650 of the donors. The authors suggested that the approach could potentially be generalized to other disease states and immunological phenotypes. Three of the identified cytomegalovirus-associated TCR beta chains were confirmed in vitro to be specific for cytomegalovirus antigens. A later analysis found that TCR association rates varied across HLA loci, with DRB1 alleles showing the most associated TCRs and HLA-C alleles the fewest.

The chain joins TRBV5-1 to TRBJ2-1; 8 bases in the middle match TRBD2. The source is a man aged 45 to 65 in good health and CMV-seropositive. Material for sequencing was PBMCs. The CDR3 corresponds to CASSSGTRRYDEQFF. The DNA sequence follows: TGCGCCAGCAGTTCCGGGACTAGAAGATACGATGAGCAGTTCTTC.